The TCR beta chain under discussion was sequenced for a study of cytomegalovirus exposure and HLA in healthy donors. Study context: Genotyping of more than 300 donors showed that over 80% belonged to the Caucasian-associated ancestry cluster. The study's findings and limits: Specific recognition of CMV antigens was confirmed in vitro for a few chains (all CMV-associated). The likely origin of a cluster of highly shared sequence variants was a sequencing artifact. A later analysis found common viral pathogens apparently linked to several of the most significant clusters.

Notes on this clone: Its antigen is currently unknown.

The PCR was carried out with 60 Vbeta primers and 13 Jbeta primers. Sequencing was performed with immunoSEQ multiplex PCR; in TCRdb, only in-frame clones are kept and a portion is missing. There are more than 65,000 clones in the sample, with 2.5% to 3% held by the top ten. Trimming left V 6 bases short and J 0 bases short, with 2 bases between. This CDR3 is 11 amino acids long. The germline CDR1 and CDR2 sequences are SGHRS and YFSETQ. This receptor was obtained from a man aged 35 to 55 in good health and CMV-seronegative. This chain joins TRBV5-1 and TRBJ2-3; D not certain. The sample was PBMCs. This chain's CDR3 is CASTSTDTQYF. The CDR3 bases are TGCGCCAGCACTAGCACAGATACGCAGTATTTT.